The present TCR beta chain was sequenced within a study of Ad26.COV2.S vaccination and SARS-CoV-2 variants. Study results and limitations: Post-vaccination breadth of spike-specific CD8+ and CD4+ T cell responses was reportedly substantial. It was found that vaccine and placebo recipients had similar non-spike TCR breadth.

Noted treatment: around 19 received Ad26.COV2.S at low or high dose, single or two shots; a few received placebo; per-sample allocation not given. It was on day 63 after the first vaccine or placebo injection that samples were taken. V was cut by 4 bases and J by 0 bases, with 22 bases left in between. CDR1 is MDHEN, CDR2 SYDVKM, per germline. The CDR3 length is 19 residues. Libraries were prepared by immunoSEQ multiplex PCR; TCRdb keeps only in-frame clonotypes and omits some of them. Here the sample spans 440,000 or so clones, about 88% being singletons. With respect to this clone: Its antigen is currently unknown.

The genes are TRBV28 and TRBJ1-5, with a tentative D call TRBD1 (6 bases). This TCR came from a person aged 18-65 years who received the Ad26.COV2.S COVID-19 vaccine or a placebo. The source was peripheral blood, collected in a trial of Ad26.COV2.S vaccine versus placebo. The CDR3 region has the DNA TGTGCCAGCAGTTCCCGAGTTTTGCGACGGACAGATAGCAATCAGCCCCAGCATTTT. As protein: CASSSRVLRRTDSNQPQHF.